Here is one T cell receptor beta chain with its context. Its cognate antigen is unknown. The data were obtained in a study of cytomegalovirus exposure and HLA in healthy donors. Findings and limits, study-wide: Analysis was performed later, and it showed HLA-associated TCR beta chains to be more clonally expanded than equally common others. Productive status was seen about 87% or about 30% of the time for most TCR beta V segments in an earlier analysis. Association of a missense DCLRE1C variant with TCR beta V- and J-gene trimming was reported in a later analysis.

PCR was performed using 60 Vbeta and 13 Jbeta primers. The table came from immunoSEQ multiplex PCR; TCRdb's copy has only in-frame clones and leaves some out. The sample includes about 64,000 clones, 65% to 90% of them seen just once. Germline V gene lookup returns CDR1 LGHNA and CDR2 YSLEER. This CDR3 region has 14 residues. V was pared by 3 bases and J by 7 bases, with 6 bases of the junction left unmatched. Sequencing was performed on PBMCs. The rearrangement uses TRBV4-3 and TRBJ1-5, with 7 bases fitting TRBD1. This clonotype originated in a female donor in good health and CMV-seronegative. CDR3 protein: CASSHYRGGQPQHF. In DNA form, the CDR3 reads TGCGCCAGCAGCCACTACAGGGGCGGGCAGCCCCAGCATTTT.